This T cell receptor (beta chain) was profiled in a study of T-cell memory formation after mild COVID-19. Whole-study context: TCR clusters largely stayed donor specific.

This clonotype was counted between two and nine times. Its antigen is not known. This CDR3 has 18 amino acids. MiXCR was run by TCRdb on the 5' RACE reads, yielding one entry per CDR3 protein. The profile shows under 250,000 distinct CDR3 sequences, roughly 30% of them singletons. The study's findings and limits: Among clones contracting day 15 to 85, CD4/CD8 was balanced, whereas later expanders leaned CD4+. Pre-infection memory carried some responding clones, suggesting that cross-reactive memory joined.

The clonotype was recovered from an adult woman who had mild COVID-19 (a few samples of this study predate the infection). Cell type and time point are not known. Sequencing input: PBMCs or a T cell subset sorted from them (not recorded which). V and J are TRBV21-1 and TRBJ2-7; the table names TRBD1, a call not compared with the DNA. TRBV21-1 is assigned pseudogene status. CDR3: CASSTEAVTDVPSYEQYF. For the CDR3, the DNA is TGTGCCAGCAGCACGGAAGCAGTAACGGATGTCCCCTCCTACGAGCAGTACTTC.